This TCR beta chain is drawn from a study of blood T cell repertoires in COVID-19. In the study overall: Spain, Italy and the United States supplied samples that represented acute and convalescent COVID-19.

Participant ages covered about 18 to 89 years across around 25 US areas. The CDR3 loop spans 16 amino acids. V gave up 4 bases and J gave up 5 bases, with 19 bases separating them. CDR1 and CDR2 (germline): SGHRS, YFSETQ. Sequenced by immunoSEQ multiplex PCR; TCRdb stores in-frame clones only, minus some. The sample has some 300,000 clones; over 85% are singletons. The receptor comes from a woman in her twenties or thirties who had recovered from COVID-19. The sequenced sample consisted of PBMCs or T cells enriched from blood (not recorded which). The chain couples TRBV5-1 to TRBJ2-1, with D maybe TRBD2 (6 bases). CDR3 sequence reads: CASSATRYGTDNEQFF. The CDR3 nucleotides are TGCGCCAGCAGCGCAACAAGATACGGGACTGACAATGAGCAGTTCTTC.